This T cell receptor beta chain appears in the sequencing data of a study of cytomegalovirus exposure and HLA in healthy donors. Notes on the study in general: Previously analyzed data showed that most TCR beta V segments were productive at a frequency of about 87% or about 30%. When the data were analyzed later, several of the most significant clusters appeared to be linked to common viral pathogens.

About this clone itself: Its target is not known.

Amplification used 60 Vbeta primers and 13 Jbeta primers. TCRdb's table, derived via immunoSEQ multiplex PCR, lists solely in-frame clones and lacks some. Of about 72,000 clones listed, about 81% are singletons. V shed 8 bases and J shed 4 bases, with 14 bases lying between them. Germline V gene lookup returns CDR1 WNHNN and CDR2 SYGVQD (reference sequence). CDR3 length equals 13 residues. The sample was PBMCs. This chain links TRBV10-1 with TRBJ1-2; D is possibly TRBD1 (6 bases). This TCR was recovered from a human donor in good health. CDR3 in DNA: TGCGCCAGCTATCAGGGGCAGGTCTATGGCTACACCTTC. Amino acid sequence: CASYQGQVYGYTF.